The clone carrying this T cell receptor beta chain appeared a few times. The data stem from a study of blood T cells in healthy people across ages. Germline CDR1 SNHLY, CDR2 FYNNEI. There are 12 residues in the CDR3. With 8 bases removed from V and 1 base from J, the gap between germline ends came to 9 bases. Primed by a sample-barcoded 5' primer and a J-beta primer mix, a second PCR proceeded for 7 to 11 cycles. A 12-random-nucleotide template-switch adaptor tagged each cDNA molecule. TCRdb itself ran the 5' RACE reads through MiXCR, one entry per CDR3 protein. The sample lists about 1 million distinct CDR3 sequences, under 30% occurring once. In addition, the sample was reused for a study of T cells of mothers and their children. Turning to that study: Versus unrelated pairs, overlap was slightly higher in related mother-child pairs, without reaching significance.

The TCR was taken from a girl aged 2 to 9 in good health. The sequenced material came from blood. The V gene is TRBV2, the J gene TRBJ2-7; a possible D gene is TRBD1 (5 bases). This chain's CDR3 is CASGAGSYEQYF. The DNA of the CDR3 is TGTGCCAGCGGGGCCGGGTCCTACGAGCAGTACTTC.